This T cell receptor beta chain was sequenced for a study of identical twins (dated by TCRdb to about 2016). With regard to the full study: The study deep-sequenced TCR alpha and beta repertoires from monozygotic twins, unrelated adults of various ages and cord blood to test whether fetal clonotypes persist. To rule out contamination, replicate twin experiments were performed at different times with different library preparation protocols. The research as a whole found: Out-of-frame TCR alpha sequences shared between twins showed an excess of low generation-probability sequences compared with coincidental sharing between unrelated individuals. Because the same donors could not be followed over many years, the conclusions relied on cross-sectional statistical analysis. Excess twin sharing in beta out-of-frame sequences was weaker because fewer shared sequences lowered the signal-to-noise ratio. Abundant cord blood beta clonotypes had fewer insertions, young adult naive repertoires showed a similar but weaker trend, and memory repertoires showed no such trend. In monozygotic twins, out-of-frame TCR alpha sharing was systematically underestimated by recombination models, although the models agreed with sharing between unrelated individuals. Invariant T cells such as MAIT and iNKT could partly confound zero-insertion analyses, though diverse VJ usage argued against this for most clonotypes.

This clonotype was observed a few times. No cognate antigen has been identified for it. Per-base qualities were not stored, and no clone one base away is much larger. Germline trimming: 5 bases from V, 7 bases from J; junction bases outside gene matches: 6. The CDR3 runs 14 residues from the cysteine to the phenylalanine. The read is trimmed to its CDR3 DNA, 42 bases read in frame from base 1. The germline V gene (reference sequence) sets CDR1 to DFQATT and CDR2 to SNEGSKA. Receptor amplification or capture employed 5' RACE. Sequenced on an Illumina HiSeq 2000. A universal primer binding site was added through template switching, and the final cDNA carried a unique molecular identifier so that TCR cDNA molecules could be counted accurately. Specific primers in the conserved constant-segment region were used to synthesize first-strand cDNA for the TCR alpha and beta chains. To control for contamination, each cDNA library was double barcoded with a SMART-Mk sample barcode plus Illumina barcodes. TruSeq adapter sequences, together with Illumina sample barcodes, were added in two successive PCR steps. TCR alpha and beta cDNA libraries were sequenced on the Illumina HiSeq platform with custom primers. The study's own analysis went as follows. Unique molecular identifiers were extracted from raw reads with MiGEC, and CDR3 positions were determined with MiXCR. Recombination models were inferred per individual with the repgenHMM and IGoR tools using an EM algorithm. Shared clonotypes were analyzed with the tcR package in R, and sharing was normalized by the product of cloneset sizes. Out-of-frame nonproductive sequences were analyzed to study raw recombination free of thymic and clonal selection effects. TCRdb reprocessed the public reads (quality trimming at Q25 with fastp, clone calling with MiXCR) and kept in-frame beta chains. Each CDR3 protein gets just one entry, which takes the most common genes and DNA from the rows behind it. TCRdb, rather than the study authors, made the V and J calls. Here the sample has roughly 690,000 distinct CDR3 sequences; roughly 20% occur a single time. Approximately 4.3% of the sample is taken by the ten largest.

Every donor was a healthy Caucasian. Three pairs of female monozygotic twins, all aged roughly 18 to 29 years, were included in the twin cohort. RNA for TCR libraries was isolated from peripheral blood mononuclear cells. This sample was also put to use in a study of T cells expressing NK-cell markers. The second publication reports: Three sorted T-cell subsets (CD3+CD56+NKG2C+, CD3+CD56+NKG2C- and CD3+CD56-NKG2C+) from fewer than 10 donors had their TCR beta-chain repertoires profiled. Among the eight sequenced donors, seven were HCMV-seropositive and one was HCMV-seronegative. To restrict sorting to alphabetaTCR-expressing T cells, an anti-gammadeltaTCR antibody was added in several experiments. In several donors, the dominant CD3+CD56+NKG2C+ clonotypes were found to rank among the top 10 CD8+ clonotypes and to make up about 1.0-7.5% of CD8+ T cells. Those dominant clonotypes were again the most abundant among CD3+CD56-NKG2C+ cells in a handful of donors, at about 25-60.1%. Whether the expanded NKG2C-expressing T cell clones were specific for HCMV antigens remained unclear. All eight donors whose samples were sequenced were randomly selected healthy volunteers, three of them men and five women. To determine HCMV serostatus, a commercial ELISA kit was used to detect HCMV-specific IgG in serum. For more than five donors, bulk peripheral blood T-cell repertoires were additionally sequenced from unsorted PBMC. MIGEC was used to demultiplex reads and group the reads by UMI, and MiTCR was used to assemble and quantify clonotypes. To exclude erroneous sequences, only TCR cDNA sequences supported by at least two reads were retained. The tcR package was used for downstream repertoire analysis, and clonotypes were matched between fractions using CDR3 nucleotide sequence together with V segment. VDJmatch was used to annotate antigen specificity against VDJdb, with one amino acid substitution in CDR3 allowed.

The chain employs TRBV20-1 and TRBJ2-1, with 12 bases aligning to TRBD2. This receptor was taken from a woman aged 18-29 years in good health. Sequences were obtained from PBMCs. The sequenced DNA: TGCAGTGCTGGGCTAGCGGGAGGGCCAAATGAGCAGTTCTTC. Translated, this is CSAGLAGGPNEQFF.